Each of the 27 T cell receptor beta chains below was sequenced from the same sample in a study of blood T cell repertoires in COVID-19. The protocol was immunoSEQ multiplex PCR, while the TCRdb copy is restricted to in-frame clones and leaves out a portion. Of a few hundred thousand clones in the sample, less than 85% are singletons; the top ten hold under 4%. Source material: peripheral blood. The source is a woman aged 18-29 years with acute or convalescent COVID-19.

The chain uses TRBV7-3 and TRBJ1-2; 8 bases are a match to TRBD1. Germline V gene sequence: CDR1 SGHTA, CDR2 FQGTGA. The CDR3 extends over 14 amino acids. V lost 6 bases, J lost 6 bases, and 9 bases stayed unmatched. CDR3 residues: CASSPRSDRDGYTF. The CDR3 coding sequence is TGTGCCAGCAGTCCCAGGTCGGACAGGGATGGCTACACCTTC.

This clone has more than one count but fewer than ten. The chain combines TRBV2 with TRBJ1-2; D unclear. V was clipped by 11 bases and J by 0 bases, with 13 bases between them. Germline V gene data show CDR1 as SNHLY and CDR2 as FYNNEI. CDR3 size: 13 residues. The CDR3 protein is CASGRYANYGYTF. CDR3 DNA: TGTGCCTCCGGGAGGTACGCTAACTATGGCTACACCTTC.

J is TRBJ2-7 and V is TRBV11-2, with D possibly matching TRBD1 (6 bases). The ends were cut back, 0 bases at V and 7 bases at J, with 16 bases in the middle. This CDR3 comprises 15 residues. Germline CDR1 is SGHAT and CDR2 is FQNNGV. The CDR3 region has the DNA TGTGCCAGCAGCTTAGAAAGACAGGTCGGTATTGAGCAGTACTTC. Amino acids: CASSLERQVGIEQYF.

V gene TRBV5-1 combines with J gene TRBJ1-5; D unresolved. The CDR3 length is 13 residues. Germline lookup yields CDR1 SGHRS and CDR2 YFSETQ. V lost 5 bases to trimming and J lost 0 bases, with 6 bases between them. This CDR3 is CASRFNSNQPQHF. CDR3 bases: TGCGCCAGCAGGTTTAATAGCAATCAGCCCCAGCATTTT.

The chain couples TRBV29-1 to TRBJ1-1; unclear D gene. CDR3 size: 12 residues. Trimming cost V 3 bases and J 3 bases, with 8 bases left between them. Germline loops: CDR1 SQVTM, CDR2 ANQGSEA. CDR3 sequence reads: CSVDSGYTEAFF. Here the CDR3 DNA reads TGCAGCGTTGATTCCGGGTACACTGAAGCTTTCTTT.

The V call is TRBV3-1 (or the pseudogene TRBV3-2), the J call TRBJ1-2, with a possible D match to TRBD1 (6 bases). Trimming removed 4 bases at V and 2 bases at J, with 11 bases between. This CDR3 region has 14 residues. CDR1 is LGHDT and CDR2 is YNNKEL in the germline V gene (reference sequence). The CDR3 spells CASSPLTGNYGYTF. CDR3 sequence (DNA): TGTGCCAGCAGCCCCCTTACAGGGAACTATGGCTACACCTTC.

The genes are TRBV19 and TRBJ1-2, with 10 positions matching TRBD1. The CDR3 runs 17 residues. CDR1 is LNHDA, CDR2 SQIVND, per germline (reference sequence). The junction had 10 bases not matched to a gene; V was cut back by 0 bases and J by 6 bases. This CDR3 is CASSIDPGQGLVHGYTF. The DNA of the CDR3 is TGTGCCAGTAGTATAGACCCGGGACAGGGGCTGGTTCATGGCTACACCTTC.

The V gene is TRBV14, the J gene TRBJ2-5; 7 bases agree with TRBD1. The trim removed 7 bases at V and 5 bases at J, leaving 13 bases unmatched. This CDR3 comprises 15 residues. Germline V gene data show CDR1 as SGHDN and CDR2 as FVKESK. CDR3 DNA sequence: TGTGCCAGCACCCGAAACACAGGGGCGCTTGAGACCCAGTACTTC. It encodes CASTRNTGALETQYF.

This clone appeared a few times. The chain has TRBV3-1 (or the pseudogene TRBV3-2) and TRBJ1-2, with a weak D call TRBD1 (6 bases). Trimming removed 0 bases at V and 2 bases at J, with 7 bases between. The length of the CDR3 is 14 residues. CDR1 LGHDT and CDR2 YNNKEL come from the germline V gene (reference sequence). The CDR3 here is CASSQDTGNYGYTF. CDR3 in DNA: TGTGCCAGCAGCCAAGATACAGGGAACTATGGCTACACCTTC.

On this clone: The sample carries other DNA sequences with the same CDR3. CDR3 protein: CASSLTGGETQYF. DNA of the CDR3: TGCGCCAGCAGCCTAACAGGGGGGGAGACCCAGTACTTC. V is TRBV5-1 and J is TRBJ2-5; 8 bases align to TRBD1. CDR3 length equals 13 residues. The J segment lost 5 bases and the V segment lost 4 bases, leaving 4 bases of the junction unmatched. Germline loops: CDR1 SGHRS, CDR2 YFSETQ.

This clone was detected only once. J is TRBJ2-7 and V is TRBV27; tentatively, D is TRBD2 (7 bases). Between the trimmed V and J ends, which lost 2 bases and 2 bases, there was a span of 16 bases. CDR3 length: 16 amino acids. The V gene's germline CDR1 is MNHEY and CDR2 SMNVEV (reference sequence). The CDR3 is CASSLISGGFPYEQYF. The CDR3 DNA reads TGTGCCAGCAGTTTAATTTCGGGGGGCTTCCCCTACGAGCAGTACTTC.

The table lists this clone with a count of one. This sequence joins TRBV2 and TRBJ1-1; weak D call: TRBD1 (6 bases). Germline CDR1 and CDR2: SNHLY and FYNNEI. There are 14 residues in the CDR3. The V and J ends lost 2 bases and 7 bases respectively, with 14 bases between them. CDR3 coding DNA: TGTGCCAGCAGTGAATGGGGGCGTGAGAATGAAGCTTTCTTT. As protein: CASSEWGRENEAFF.

The gene calls are TRBV7-9 and TRBJ2-3; 9 bases line up with TRBD2. The CDR3 contains 16 residues. The V segment lost 8 bases and the J segment 0 bases; nucleotides outside the gene matches: 9. Germline V gene lookup returns CDR1 SEHNR and CDR2 FQNEAQ (reference sequence). The CDR3 region is CASASGAYASTDTQYF. The CDR3 DNA follows: TGTGCCAGCGCTAGCGGGGCCTACGCTAGCACAGATACGCAGTATTTT.

At least ten counts were recorded for this clone. Other DNA sequences in the same sample also yield this CDR3. This rearrangement joins TRBV19 to TRBJ1-1, with TRBD1 as a possible D gene (5 bases). The CDR3 has 14 residues. Trimming pared 3 bases from V and 1 base from J, leaving 9 bases between. CDR1 is LNHDA, CDR2 SQIVND, per germline (reference sequence). The CDR3: CASSIGGRNTEAFF. The CDR3 DNA reads TGTGCCAGTAGTATTGGGGGGAGGAACACTGAAGCTTTCTTT.

The chain carries TRBV3-1 (or the pseudogene TRBV3-2) and TRBJ2-1; TRBD2 agrees at 8 bases. This CDR3 region has 16 residues. Germline CDR1 is LGHDT and CDR2 is YNNKEL (reference sequence). The trim removed 1 base at V and 7 bases at J, leaving 9 bases unmatched. The chain's CDR3 is CASSQGAGVHVNEQFF. Written as DNA, the CDR3 is TGTGCCAGCAGCCAAGGAGCGGGGGTCCATGTGAATGAGCAGTTCTTC.

V is TRBV28 and J is TRBJ2-1; D is unresolved. Germline V gene sequence: CDR1 MDHEN, CDR2 SYDVKM. The CDR3 sequence is 13 residues long. The V end was cut by 4 bases, the J end by 7 bases, with 11 bases between. The CDR3 here is CASSSSEANEQFF. CDR3 sequence (DNA): TGTGCCAGCAGTTCGTCCGAGGCGAATGAGCAGTTCTTC.

The chain couples TRBV6-1 to TRBJ1-6; TRBD1 matches 9 bases. The length of the CDR3 is 16 residues. Germline assignment: CDR1 MNHNS and CDR2 SASEGT. V gave up 2 bases and J gave up 6 bases; unmatched junction bases: 5. This CDR3 reads CASSESGTGSNSPLHF. CDR3 sequence (DNA): TGTGCCAGCAGTGAATCTGGGACAGGGAGTAATTCACCCCTCCACTTT.

This chain uses TRBV6-5 with TRBJ1-2, with D hard to call. CDR1 is MNHEY and CDR2 is SVGAGI in the germline V gene. This CDR3 comprises 15 residues. The ends were cut back, 0 bases at V and 5 bases at J, with 13 bases in the middle. The DNA of the CDR3 is TGTGCCAGCAGTTACTCAGCCTCAGTCGGGTATGGCTACACCTTC. Residues: CASSYSASVGYGYTF.

The chain carries TRBV10-3 and TRBJ2-5, with 7 nucleotides matching TRBD1. Germline V lookup: CDR1 ENHRY, CDR2 SYGVKD. J lost 5 bases, V lost 0 bases, and 9 bases had no gene match. The CDR3 covers 16 residues. CDR3 sequence (DNA): TGTGCCATCAGTGAGTCGAGGGGCAGGGGGAAGGAGACCCAGTACTTC. Protein product: CAISESRGRGKETQYF.

The chain couples TRBV2 to TRBJ1-5, with a tentative D call TRBD1 (6 bases). Germline V lookup: CDR1 SNHLY, CDR2 FYNNEI. Trimming cost V 6 bases and J 5 bases, with 14 bases left between them. The CDR3 covers 14 residues. This CDR3 is CASSTRGYDQPQHF. The CDR3 DNA is TGTGCCAGCAGCACTAGGGGGTACGATCAGCCCCAGCATTTT.

The J gene is TRBJ2-2, the V gene TRBV6-5, with TRBD1 matching 7 bases. Germline lookup yields CDR1 MNHEY and CDR2 SVGAGI. The CDR3 has 13 residues. Trimming took 7 bases from V and 5 from J; bases not matched to a gene: 4. This CDR3 is CASTDRVTGELFF. CDR3 in DNA: TGTGCCAGCACAGACAGGGTTACCGGGGAGCTGTTTTTT.

The chain combines TRBV7-8 with TRBJ2-2; 7 bases are a match to TRBD1. The CDR3 is 16 amino acids. The V gene end was trimmed by 2 bases and the J gene end by 2 bases; junction bases not matched to a gene: 5. Germline CDR1 SGHVS, CDR2 FQNEAQ. In DNA form, the CDR3 reads TGTGCCAGCAGCTTATCCGGGACAGCTAACACCGGGGAGCTGTTTTTT. Its protein product is CASSLSGTANTGELFF.

Note on this clone: A read error is the likely source, as a far larger clone sits one nucleotide away. This rearrangement joins TRBV7-9 to TRBJ2-3; no clear D. The CDR3 covers 12 residues. Trimming stripped 3 bases from V and 2 bases from J, with 3 bases between. Per the germline V gene, CDR1 is SEHNR and CDR2 is FQNEAQ (reference sequence). CDR3 sequence: CASSFHTDTQYF. In DNA form, the CDR3 reads TGTGCCAGCAGCTTTCACACAGATACGCAGTATTTT.

This clone was counted a single time. The chain recombines TRBV6-5 with TRBJ1-1; maybe TRBD1 (6 bases). Trimming left V 5 bases short and J 10 bases short, with 20 bases between. This CDR3 comprises 14 residues. Germline V gene lookup returns CDR1 MNHEY and CDR2 SVGAGI. The CDR3 nucleotides read TGTGCCAGCAGTCCCTATGCTCGGGGGGCTAGAGCTTTCTTT. This codes for CASSPYARGARAFF.

This clone was picked up one time. V is TRBV5-1 and J is TRBJ2-1, with D possibly being TRBD2 (7 bases). The ends were cut back, 1 base at V and 6 bases at J, with 14 bases in the middle. CDR3 length: 15 amino acids. The germline CDR1 and CDR2 sequences are SGHRS and YFSETQ. Here the CDR3 DNA reads TGCGCCAGCAGCTTGATTCCAGGGGAGGGCAATGAGCAGTTCTTC. This translates into CASSLIPGEGNEQFF.

The rearrangement joins TRBV2 to TRBJ2-3; 7 bases map to TRBD2. CDR1 SNHLY and CDR2 FYNNEI come from the germline V gene. Trimming at V came to 2 bases and at J to 6 bases, leaving 8 bases not matched to a gene. This CDR3 is 15 amino acids long. CDR3 DNA sequence: TGTGCCAGCAGTGAACGGGGGGACTTTTGGGATACGCAGTATTTT. Its protein product is CASSERGDFWDTQYF. Variable domain in full (rest from reference TRBV2 and TRBJ2-3): EPEVTQTPSHQVTQMGQEVILRCVPISNHLYFYWYRQILGQKVEFLVSFYNNEISEKSEIFDDQFSVERPDGSNFTLKIRSTKLEDSAMYFCASSERGDFWDTQYFGPGTRLTVL.

This clone was seen a single time. The chain combines TRBV10-2 with TRBJ1-2; 10 bases fit TRBD1. V was pared by 2 bases and J by 4 bases, with 4 bases of the junction left unmatched. Per germline, CDR1 WSHSY and CDR2 SAAADI. CDR3 length: 15 amino acids. The CDR3 spells CASSEDRGLSYGYTF. CDR3 nucleotides: TGCGCCAGCAGTGAGGACAGGGGGCTCTCCTATGGCTACACCTTC.